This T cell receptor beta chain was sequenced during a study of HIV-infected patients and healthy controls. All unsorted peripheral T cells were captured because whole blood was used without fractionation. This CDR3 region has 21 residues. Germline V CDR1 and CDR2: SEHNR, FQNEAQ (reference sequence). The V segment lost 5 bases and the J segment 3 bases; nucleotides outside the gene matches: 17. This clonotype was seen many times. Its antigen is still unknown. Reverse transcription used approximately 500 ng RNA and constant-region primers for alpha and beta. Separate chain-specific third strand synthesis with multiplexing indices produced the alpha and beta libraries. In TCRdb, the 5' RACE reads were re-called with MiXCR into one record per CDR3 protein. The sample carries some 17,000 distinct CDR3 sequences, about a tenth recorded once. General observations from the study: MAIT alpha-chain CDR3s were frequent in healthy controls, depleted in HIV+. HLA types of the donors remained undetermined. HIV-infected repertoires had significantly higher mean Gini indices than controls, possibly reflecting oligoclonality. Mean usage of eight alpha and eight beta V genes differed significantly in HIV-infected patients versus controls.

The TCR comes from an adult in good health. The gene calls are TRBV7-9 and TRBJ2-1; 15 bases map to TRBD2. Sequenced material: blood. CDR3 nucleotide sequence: TGTGCCAGCAGCCTAACTTCCGGGACTAGCGGGAGGCCGAGAAGCTACAATGAGCAGTTCTTC. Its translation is CASSLTSGTSGRPRSYNEQFF. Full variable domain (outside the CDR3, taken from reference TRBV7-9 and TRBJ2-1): DTGVSQNPRHKITKRGQNVTFRCDPISEHNRLYWYRQTLGQGPEFLTYFQNEAQLEKSRLLSDRFSAERPKGSFSTLEIQRTEQGDSAMYLCASSLTSGTSGRPRSYNEQFFGPGTRLTVL.